This T cell receptor beta chain originates from a study of T cells in Graves' hyperthyroidism and ophthalmopathy. The TCR beta CDR3 regions underwent amplification using RNA transcripts as the source. The study used the HTBI primer set for a first-round RT-PCR of the TCR CDR3. TCRdb processed the multiplex PCR reads anew with MiXCR; each CDR3 protein has one entry. The table shows a few hundred thousand distinct CDR3 sequences, with approximately 14% occurring only once. This clonotype was recorded many times. Its antigen remains unknown. Uncontrolled infections, other autoimmune diseases, pregnancy or lactation led to exclusion of patients. Study outcomes and limitations: Before onset, by a median of approximately 5.9 months, the model predicted ophthalmopathy. From stable hyperthyroidism, ophthalmopathy was separated by a 13 V-J model. Blood also carried most thyroid clonotypes expanded above 0.001.

Germline loops: CDR1 LGHDT, CDR2 YNNKEL (reference sequence). CDR3 length: 15 amino acids. V was trimmed by 1 base and J by 1 base, leaving 8 bases between them. The receptor comes from a woman aged 18-29 years with Graves' hyperthyroidism. Sequenced material: blood. The chain links TRBV3-1 to TRBJ2-1; the D gene is possibly TRBD2 (6 bases). The DNA of the CDR3 is TGTGCCAGCAGCCAAGCGGCGGGGTCCTACAATGAGCAGTTCTTC. As protein: CASSQAAGSYNEQFF.